The 28 T cell receptor beta chains reported below all come from one sample, sequenced in a study of cytomegalovirus exposure and HLA in healthy donors. Amplification used 60 Vbeta primers and 13 Jbeta primers. Clones were read by immunoSEQ multiplex PCR, and TCRdb kept only the in-frame ones, dropping some. The data hold around 120,000 clones, with about 80% observed a single time. Material: PBMCs. These receptors all stem from a man aged 55 to 70 in good health and CMV-seropositive.

Only one count was recorded for this clone. V is TRBV9 and J is TRBJ2-1; maybe TRBD2 (5 bases). V dropped 0 bases and J dropped 9 bases, with 16 bases sitting between them. This CDR3 is 15 amino acids long. Germline loops: CDR1 SGDLS, CDR2 YYNGEE. The CDR3 loop is CASSVGLRGWGEQFF. DNA for the CDR3: TGTGCCAGCAGCGTAGGGCTCCGGGGTTGGGGTGAGCAGTTCTTC.

The CDR3 DNA follows: TGTGCCAGTATGGGGAGAGGTTGGACCCAGCATTTT. Translating it yields CASMGRGWTQHF. The chain employs TRBV19 and TRBJ1-5; D is unresolved. The length of the CDR3 is 12 residues. The germline V gene has CDR1 LNHDA and CDR2 SQIVND (reference sequence). The V end was cut by 7 bases, the J end by 11 bases, with 15 bases between. Variable domain in full (rest from reference TRBV19 and TRBJ1-5): DGGITQSPKYLFRKEGQNVTLSCEQNLNHDAMYWYRQDPGQGLRLIYYSQIVNDFQKGDIAEGYSVSREKKESFPLTVTSAQKNPTAFYLCASMGRGWTQHFGDGTRLSIL.

The chain uses TRBV27 and TRBJ1-3; TRBD1 matches 7 bases. CDR1 MNHEY and CDR2 SMNVEV come from the germline V gene (reference sequence). The CDR3 loop spans 14 amino acids. V trimming: 4 bases; J trimming: 2 bases; junction bases outside the gene matches: 2. CDR3 sequence: CASSSTGAGNTIYF. The DNA of the CDR3 is TGTGCCAGCAGTTCAACAGGGGCTGGAAACACCATATATTTT.

The V gene is TRBV5-4, the J gene TRBJ1-3; tentative D call: TRBD1 (6 bases). Germline lookup yields CDR1 SGHNT and CDR2 YYREEE (reference sequence). Trimming cost V 1 base and J 3 bases, with 14 bases left between them. The CDR3 runs 16 residues. As DNA, the CDR3 is TGTGCCAGCAGCTTGAGCTCAGGGGCCGGTGGAAACACCATATATTTT. Residues: CASSLSSGAGGNTIYF.

This clone was counted between two and nine times. J is TRBJ1-1 and V is TRBV15, with D maybe TRBD1 (6 bases). With 3 bases removed from V and 1 base from J, the gap between germline ends came to 6 bases. Germline loops: CDR1 LNHNV, CDR2 YYDKDF (reference sequence). There are 13 residues in the CDR3. In nucleotides, the CDR3 is TGTGCCACCAGCAGGGGGGCGAACACTGAAGCTTTCTTT. It codes for CATSRGANTEAFF.

This clone was seen once. The J gene is TRBJ1-1, the V gene TRBV7-8, with a possible D match to TRBD1 (6 bases). Germline V gene lookup returns CDR1 SGHVS and CDR2 FQNEAQ. V lost 0 bases, J lost 4 bases, and 12 bases lay in between. The CDR3 is made up of 15 amino acids. This chain's CDR3 is CASSLARGLGTEAFF. CDR3 DNA sequence: TGTGCCAGCAGCTTAGCGCGGGGGCTCGGCACTGAAGCTTTCTTT.

J is TRBJ2-7 and V is TRBV19, with 11 bases matching TRBD2. J lost 2 bases, V lost 4 bases, and 7 bases had no gene match. The length of the CDR3 is 16 residues. Germline CDR1 LNHDA, CDR2 SQIVND (reference sequence). The CDR3 sequence is CASSNRLAGTPYEQYF. The CDR3, as DNA: TGTGCCAGTAGTAACAGACTAGCGGGAACCCCCTACGAGCAGTACTTC.

The rearrangement uses TRBV4-1 and TRBJ1-2; D possibly corresponds to TRBD1 (5 bases). The V and J ends lost 2 bases and 2 bases respectively, with 12 bases between them. Germline loops: CDR1 MGHRA, CDR2 YSYEKL. The CDR3 contains 15 residues. The CDR3 protein is CASSQPPGWNYGYTF. The CDR3 nucleotides are TGCGCCAGCAGCCAACCGCCAGGGTGGAACTATGGCTACACCTTC.

The rearrangement joins TRBV7-6 to TRBJ1-1; 9 bases fit TRBD1. The V segment lost 5 bases and the J segment 4 bases; nucleotides outside the gene matches: 5. Germline V gives CDR1 SGHVS, CDR2 FNYEAQ. The CDR3 loop spans 14 amino acids. The CDR3, as DNA: TGTGCCAGCAGCCCGTGGACAGGGGTCACTGAAGCTTTCTTT. Translation: CASSPWTGVTEAFF.

The J gene is TRBJ2-2, the V gene TRBV7-2, with a possible D match to TRBD2 (5 bases). The CDR3 has 13 residues. Germline values: CDR1 SGHTA, CDR2 FQGNSA. With 3 bases removed from V and 7 bases from J, the gap between germline ends came to 9 bases. CDR3 amino acids: CASSFTRDGELFF. CDR3 coding DNA: TGTGCCAGCAGCTTCACTCGGGACGGGGAGCTGTTTTTT.

The chain is built from TRBV5-4 and TRBJ2-2; 8 positions agree with TRBD1. Germline CDR1 SGHNT, CDR2 YYREEE (reference sequence). The CDR3 is made up of 15 amino acids. V lost 0 bases to trimming and J lost 6 bases; unmatched junction nucleotides: 4. The CDR3 DNA reads TGTGCCAGCAGCTTGGGGCAGGGGGCCGCCGGGGAGCTGTTTTTT. Translating gives CASSLGQGAAGELFF.

The CDR3 DNA reads as TGTGCCAGCTCCCGGACGGCCGGGCCACAGGGGGCTACAGATACGCAGTATTTT. Its translation: CASSRTAGPQGATDTQYF. The chain combines TRBV18 with TRBJ2-3; TRBD1 matches at 9 bases. Germline lookup yields CDR1 KGHSH and CDR2 LQKENI. The V and J ends lost 6 bases and 3 bases, in that order; junction bases with no gene match: 16. The CDR3 loop spans 18 amino acids.

The chain couples TRBV5-1 to TRBJ2-5; D is undetermined. The last part of the DNA fits TRBJ2-7 better; the J call may be wrong. CDR3 size: 13 residues. Looked up from germline, CDR1 is SGHRS and CDR2 is YFSETQ. The CDR3 DNA sequence: TGCGCCAGCAGCTTGATTTCCCGCTACGAGCAGTACTTC. Protein: CASSLISRYEQYF.

The chain employs TRBV7-9 and TRBJ2-2; weak D call: TRBD1 (7 bases). This CDR3 has 15 amino acids. Germline assignment: CDR1 SEHNR and CDR2 FQNEAQ (reference sequence). V lost 4 bases and J lost 7, with 16 bases in between. The CDR3 loop is CASSSDREAGGELFF. CDR3 in DNA: TGTGCCAGCAGCTCCGACAGGGAAGCGGGCGGGGAGCTGTTTTTT.

This chain uses TRBV11-2 with TRBJ1-1, with 7 bases identical to TRBD1. V shed 5 bases and J 6 bases; nucleotides not matched to a gene: 12. Per the germline V gene, CDR1 is SGHAT and CDR2 is FQNNGV. This CDR3 spans 15 amino acids. CDR3 sequence (DNA): TGTGCCAGCAGCGTCGCCGACAGGGCCGTCTCTGAAGCTTTCTTT. Amino acids: CASSVADRAVSEAFF.

This clone appeared a few times. V and J are TRBV11-3 and TRBJ2-7; 10 bases fit TRBD2. The germline V gene encodes CDR1 SGHNT and CDR2 YENEEA. V was clipped by 1 base and J by 5 bases; unmatched bases: 8. The CDR3 is 16 amino acids. CDR3 residues: CASSLGGLAGVHEQYF. CDR3 nucleotides: TGTGCCAGCAGCTTAGGTGGGCTAGCGGGAGTCCACGAGCAGTACTTC.

V and J are TRBV10-1 and TRBJ2-5; 14 nucleotides match TRBD2. The CDR3 covers 16 residues. J gave up 10 bases and V 0 bases, and 7 bases lay outside the gene matches. Germline lookup yields CDR1 WNHNN and CDR2 SYGVQD (reference sequence). This CDR3 reads CASSESGLAGESRQYF. The CDR3 DNA follows: TGCGCCAGCAGTGAGTCGGGACTAGCGGGAGAGTCTCGCCAGTACTTC.

CDR3 coding DNA: TGTGCCAGCAGCTTGGCAAATTCACCCCTCCACTTT. Amino acids: CASSLANSPLHF. This chain uses TRBV5-4 with TRBJ1-6; D unclear. The CDR3 consists of 12 residues. CDR1 is SGHNT, CDR2 YYREEE, per germline (reference sequence). V lost 0 bases and J 7 bases, leaving 2 bases between the germline ends.

This rearrangement joins TRBV5-1 to TRBJ2-3; 10 bases align to TRBD2. The CDR3 is made up of 15 amino acids. The germline gives CDR1 SGHRS, CDR2 YFSETQ. The V segment lost 1 base and the J segment 2 bases; nucleotides outside the gene matches: 1. CDR3 sequence reads: CASSLLAGDTDTQYF. The CDR3 DNA is TGCGCCAGCAGCTTGCTAGCGGGAGACACAGATACGCAGTATTTT.

V and J are TRBV27 and TRBJ2-3; 7 bases are a match to TRBD2. CDR3 length: 17 residues. Per the germline V gene, CDR1 is MNHEY and CDR2 is SMNVEV (reference sequence). With 3 bases clipped from V and 1 base from J, the junction kept 10 bases outside the gene matches. The DNA for the CDR3 is TGTGCCAGCAGTTTCACCCCCCGGCTAGCGGGCACAGATACGCAGTATTTT. Protein: CASSFTPRLAGTDTQYF.

The chain couples TRBV19 to TRBJ2-1; 12 bases align to TRBD1. The CDR3 spans 15 residues. V trimming: 5 bases; J trimming: 7 bases; junction bases outside the gene matches: 6. Germline-derived CDR1 and CDR2 are LNHDA and SQIVND (reference sequence). The CDR3 bases are TGTGCCAGTAGTCCAAGGGACAGGGGGCGAAATGAGCAGTTCTTC. It yields the protein CASSPRDRGRNEQFF.

This chain connects TRBV19 to TRBJ1-6; 9 nucleotides line up with TRBD1. Germline CDR1 LNHDA, CDR2 SQIVND (reference sequence). The CDR3 sequence is 16 residues long. V trimming: 4 bases; J trimming: 8 bases; junction bases outside the gene matches: 9. CDR3: CASSSPSTGGHSPLHF. The DNA of the CDR3 is TGTGCCAGTAGTAGCCCTTCGACAGGGGGACATTCACCCCTCCACTTT.

The chain combines TRBV7-8 with TRBJ2-7; possible D gene TRBD2, 5 bases. The V end lost 1 base, the J end lost 0 bases, and 10 bases lay between the germline ends. Germline-derived CDR1 and CDR2 are SGHVS and FQNEAQ. CDR3 length: 15 residues. The CDR3 bases are TGTGCCAGCAGCTTAGACGTAGGGAGCTCCTACGAGCAGTACTTC. Translating gives CASSLDVGSSYEQYF.

The chain couples TRBV5-4 to TRBJ1-2; 7 nucleotides agree with TRBD1. The CDR3 is 12 residues long. V dropped 10 bases and J dropped 4; count of bases not matched to a gene: 7. From germline, CDR1 is SGHNT and CDR2 YYREEE (reference sequence). CDR3 region: CAARQGSYGYTF. CDR3 nucleotide sequence: TGTGCCGCACGACAGGGCAGCTATGGCTACACCTTC.

To note about this clone: This same CDR3 is encoded by further DNA sequences in the sample. This chain joins TRBV12-5 and TRBJ1-5; possible D gene TRBD1, 6 bases. V gave up 5 bases and J gave up 1 base, with 12 bases separating them. The CDR3 is made up of 15 amino acids. Per germline, CDR1 LGHNT and CDR2 FRNRAP. The CDR3 spells CASGPRGKSNQPQHF. The DNA for the CDR3 is TGTGCTAGTGGTCCCAGGGGAAAGAGCAATCAGCCCCAGCATTTT.

The chain has TRBV12-2 and TRBJ1-5; TRBD1, the D gene given by the table, was not confirmed from the DNA. TRBV12-2 is labeled a pseudogene. The CDR3 totals 14 residues. The CDR3 nucleotides are TGTGCAAGTCGCTTGACAACCTCCAATCAGCCCCAGCATTTT. Amino acids: CASRLTTSNQPQHF.

The sample holds a few counts of this clone. The V and J genes are TRBV2 and TRBJ2-7; 10 positions match TRBD1. The CDR3 has 15 amino acids. CDR1 is SNHLY and CDR2 is FYNNEI in the germline V gene. The junction had 7 bases not matched to a gene; V was cut back by 2 bases and J by 6 bases. CDR3 in amino acids: CASSEFPGQGSEQYF. The CDR3 coding sequence is TGTGCCAGCAGTGAATTCCCGGGACAGGGGAGCGAGCAGTACTTC.

About this clone itself: Its ends do not fully match the called genes, so a read error is possible. The gene calls are TRBV7-7 and TRBJ2-1, with TRBD2 identical over 7 bases. Germline assignment: CDR1 SSHAT and CDR2 FNYEAQ (reference sequence). The CDR3 sequence is 12 residues long. DNA for the CDR3: TGTGCTAGCAGCGGCGGGGGAAATGAGCAGTTCTTC. This codes for CASSGGGNEQFF. Full variable domain (outside the CDR3, taken from reference TRBV7-7 and TRBJ2-1): GAGVSQSPRYKVTKRGQDVTLRCDPISSHATLYWYQQALGQGPEFLTYFNYEAQPDKSGLPSDRFSAERPEGSISTLTIQRTEQRDSAMYRCASSGGGNEQFFGPGTRLTVL.